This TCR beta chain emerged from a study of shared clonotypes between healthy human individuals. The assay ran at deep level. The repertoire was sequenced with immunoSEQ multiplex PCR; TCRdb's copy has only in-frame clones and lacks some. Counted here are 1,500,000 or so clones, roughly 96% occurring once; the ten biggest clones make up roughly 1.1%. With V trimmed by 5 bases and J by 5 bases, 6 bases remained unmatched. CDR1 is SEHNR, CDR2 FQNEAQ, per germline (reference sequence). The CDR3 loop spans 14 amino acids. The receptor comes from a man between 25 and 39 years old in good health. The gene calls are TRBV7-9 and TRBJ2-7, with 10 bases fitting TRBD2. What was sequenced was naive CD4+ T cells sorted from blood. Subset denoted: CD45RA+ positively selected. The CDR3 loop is CASSILAGYDEQYF. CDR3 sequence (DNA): TGTGCCAGCAGCATACTAGCGGGATACGACGAGCAGTACTTC.